A selection of T cell receptor beta chains follows, all from one sample in a study of CD4 T cells in relation to SARS-CoV-2 and coronaviruses. TCRdb's table, derived via immunoSEQ multiplex PCR, lists solely in-frame clones and lacks some. The sample yields tens of thousands of clones, roughly 93% seen once. Sequencing used naive CD4+ T cells from PBMCs. The receptors stem from a human donor in good health. CDR3s leave out the opening cysteine and the closing phenylalanine or tryptophan. Each record gives: CDR3 protein, V gene, J gene.

ATSRDTRQGREKLF,TRBV15,TRBJ1-4
ASSLRGEGGNYGYT,TRBV5-1,TRBJ1-2
ASSETTGGRQPQH,TRBV6-1,TRBJ1-5
ASRTGIYGYT,TRBV28,TRBJ1-2
ASSRGTGGAADTQY,TRBV4-1,TRBJ2-3
ASSDWAGEKLF,TRBV18,TRBJ1-4
ATSDSSPTVTDTQY,TRBV24-1,TRBJ2-3
ASSGRDGTYEQY,TRBV28,TRBJ2-7
ASSVSINYGYT,TRBV19,TRBJ1-2
AISARGTTNEKLF,TRBV10-3,TRBJ1-4
ASSLWSGRYEQY,TRBV28,TRBJ2-7
ASRPKPGLAGGPGIYNEQF,TRBV7-3,TRBJ2-1
ASSQDPSGQGVRGTEAF,TRBV4-1,TRBJ1-1
ASSFVGGDFTDTQY,TRBV5-1,TRBJ2-3
ASSTEGGNEQY,TRBV12-3/TRBV12-4,TRBJ2-7
ASSAGTENQPQH,TRBV9,TRBJ1-5
ASSERDSGDNLNTEAF,TRBV19,TRBJ1-1
ATSDLSFGSVLNTGELF,TRBV24-1,TRBJ2-2
ASSLAMSTGPGELF,TRBV5-1,TRBJ2-2
ASSLDGTGPYEQY,TRBV5-1,TRBJ2-7
ANPRGASGQTYNEQF,TRBV19,TRBJ2-1
ASSRQGRYEQY,TRBV27,TRBJ2-7
ASSLELAQAQY,TRBV5-1,TRBJ2-5
ASSKLNFVGADTQY,TRBV5-4,TRBJ2-3
ASIRRTGIGSPLH,TRBV28,TRBJ1-6
AIRGSTDTQY,TRBV28,TRBJ2-3
ASSVAINTEAF,TRBV9,TRBJ1-1
AWSRARTGHTGELF,TRBV30,TRBJ2-2
ASSLRANEKLF,TRBV9,TRBJ1-4
ASSEIATYEQY,TRBV2,TRBJ2-7
ASSESTLWGDEQF,TRBV6-1,TRBJ2-1
ASSLDEGSTGELF,TRBV5-1,TRBJ2-2
ASKTASSTDTQY,TRBV2,TRBJ2-3
ASSLIPTYEQY,TRBV7-3,TRBJ2-7
ATSRDRRDTQY,TRBV15,TRBJ2-3
ASSYQLGTYEQY,TRBV6-5,TRBJ2-7
ASSPQSSFATEAF,TRBV18,TRBJ1-1